Sequencing of this T cell receptor beta chain was carried out in a study of shared clonotypes between healthy human individuals. Worth noting for this clone: Its antigen is unknown. In the same sample, other DNA sequences code for this CDR3.

Trimming pared 0 bases from V and 4 bases from J, leaving 5 bases between. Germline values: CDR1 GTSNPN, CDR2 SVGIG (reference sequence). CDR3 size: 12 residues. Study outcomes and limitations: Clonotype sharing across four donors was observed for around 4.8% of naive CD4 clonotypes.

Sorted-subset replicate PCRs used about 180 ng DNA, 30,000 or so T cell genomes. Authors' methods: Filtering differed since immunoSEQ provided only junctions, with no quality scores. Sequencing used immunoSEQ multiplex PCR; TCRdb keeps in-frame clones, though not all of them. V and J calls plus clone size are reproduced from that table; the DNA served to infer D and trimming. Found here are about 2.3 million clones, approximately 95% of them singletons; the top ten hold about 0.39%. This chain links TRBV30 with TRBJ2-3, with unresolved D. Sequenced material: naive CD4+ T cells from PBMCs. Subset described: CD45RA+ positively selected. The receptor was derived from a man between 18 and 29 years old in good health. Some clones in this sample may be carry-over from other donors' samples. DNA for the CDR3: TGTGCCTGGAGTGTACGTGCAGATACGCAGTATTTT. It encodes CAWSVRADTQYF.